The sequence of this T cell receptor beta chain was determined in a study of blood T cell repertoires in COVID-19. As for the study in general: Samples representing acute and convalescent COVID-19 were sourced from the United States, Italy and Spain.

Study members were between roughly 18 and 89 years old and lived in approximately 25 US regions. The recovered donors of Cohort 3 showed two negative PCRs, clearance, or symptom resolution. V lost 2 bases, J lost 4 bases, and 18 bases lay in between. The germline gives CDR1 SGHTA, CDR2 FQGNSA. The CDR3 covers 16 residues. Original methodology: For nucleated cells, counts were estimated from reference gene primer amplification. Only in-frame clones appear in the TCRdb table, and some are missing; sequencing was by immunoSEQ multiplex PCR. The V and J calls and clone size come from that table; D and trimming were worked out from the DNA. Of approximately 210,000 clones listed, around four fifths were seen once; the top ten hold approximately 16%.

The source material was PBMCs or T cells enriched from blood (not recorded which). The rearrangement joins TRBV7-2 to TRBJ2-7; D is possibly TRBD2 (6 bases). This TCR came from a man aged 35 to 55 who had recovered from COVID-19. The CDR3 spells CASSLFPGLNGYEQYF. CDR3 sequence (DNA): TGTGCCAGCAGCTTATTTCCGGGACTCAATGGGTACGAGCAGTACTTC.